What follows are 21 T cell receptor beta chains derived from one specimen sequenced in a study of CD8 T cells in Susac syndrome. RNA totalling about 0.5 to 1 ug underwent reverse transcription with random hexamers. TCRdb reprocessed the immunoSEQ multiplex PCR reads with MiXCR, giving one entry per CDR3 protein. Of some 110,000 distinct CDR3 sequences detected, more than 85% appear once; the ten largest clones hold under 0.095%. Sample: CD4+ T cells from PBMCs. These receptors originate from a human donor with multiple sclerosis.

The genes are TRBV7-9 and TRBJ1-1, with D perhaps matching TRBD1 (5 bases). The CDR3 loop spans 13 amino acids. Germline V gene data show CDR1 as SEHNR and CDR2 as FQNEAQ (reference sequence). V was pared by 5 bases and J by 7 bases, with 14 bases between. The CDR3: CASSLTGFDEAFF. CDR3 nucleotides: TGTGCCAGCAGCCTAACAGGATTTGATGAAGCTTTCTTT.

V is TRBV6-2 or TRBV6-3 and J is TRBJ1-1; D not resolved. The germline gives CDR1 MNHEY, CDR2 SVGEGT. This CDR3 has 15 amino acids. V lost 1 base to trimming and J lost 0 bases, with 9 bases between them. CDR3 protein: CASSYLRGMNTEAFF. CDR3 coding DNA: TGTGCCAGCAGTTACTTGCGGGGAATGAACACTGAAGCTTTCTTT.

A single count supports this clonotype. The chain uses TRBV30 and TRBJ2-1; D is possibly TRBD1 (5 bases). CDR3 length equals 12 residues. V was trimmed by 8 bases and J by 6 bases, leaving 14 bases between them. Germline values: CDR1 GTSNPN, CDR2 SVGIG (reference sequence). The CDR3 bases are TGTGCCACCCCCCAGCAGGGCAATGAGCAGTTCTTC. It codes for CATPQQGNEQFF. The full variable domain, its missing parts supplied by reference TRBV30 and TRBJ2-1, is SQTIHQWPATLVQPVGSPLSLECTVEGTSNPNLYWYRQAAGRGLQLLFYSVGIGQISSEVPQNLSASRPQDRQFILSSKKLLLSDSGFYLCATPQQGNEQFFGPGTRLTVL.

The rearrangement joins TRBV7-2 to TRBJ1-2, with 9 bases lining up with TRBD1. The V gene end was trimmed by 0 bases and the J gene end by 7 bases; junction bases not matched to a gene: 0. Germline CDR1 is SGHTA and CDR2 is FQGNSA. The CDR3 length is 13 residues. The CDR3 DNA reads as TGTGCCAGCAGCTTAGCGACAGGGGGTGGCTACACCTTC. Its translation is CASSLATGGGYTF.

This rearrangement joins TRBV13 to TRBJ2-1; the match to TRBD2 covers 8 bases. The V gene's germline CDR1 is PRHDT and CDR2 FYEKMQ (reference sequence). This CDR3 is 14 amino acids long. Trimming removed 1 base from V and 6 bases from J; junction bases left unmatched: 2. The CDR3 nucleotides read TGTGCCAGCAGCTTAGCGGGGGGGCCCAATGAGCAGTTCTTC. Residues: CASSLAGGPNEQFF.

This chain joins TRBV24-1 and TRBJ2-1; D ambiguous. The CDR3 consists of 14 residues. Germline V lookup: CDR1 KGHDR, CDR2 SFDVKD. Trimming shortened V by 6 bases and J by 4 bases, and 12 bases separated the two germline ends. The CDR3 DNA follows: TGTGCCACCAGTCGAGACCTCCGGTACAATGAGCAGTTCTTC. As protein: CATSRDLRYNEQFF.

CDR3 nucleotides: TGTGCCAGCGGACAGGGGTTCTACGAGCAGTACTTC. It is translated as CASGQGFYEQYF. The chain is built from TRBV7-6 and TRBJ2-7; 9 bases map to TRBD1. The CDR3 length is 12 residues. J lost 3 bases, V lost 8 bases, and 2 bases had no gene match. Germline-derived CDR1 and CDR2 are SGHVS and FNYEAQ.

The J gene is TRBJ2-7, the V gene TRBV4-3; unclear D gene. V shed 1 base and J shed 7 bases, with 17 bases lying between them. CDR3 length equals 15 residues. From germline, CDR1 is LGHNA and CDR2 YSLEER. DNA for the CDR3: TGCGCCAGCAGCCAAGGAATGGGCGGTTCTAGGGAGCAGTACTTC. It is translated as CASSQGMGGSREQYF.

The rearrangement links TRBV29-1 to TRBJ1-4, with a possible D match to TRBD1 (5 bases). V was shortened by 4 bases and J by 7 bases, with 16 bases between the two germline ends. The CDR3 runs 14 residues. CDR1 and CDR2 (germline): SQVTM, ANQGSEA. CDR3 residues: CSVGPDGGREKLFF. CDR3 DNA sequence: TGCAGCGTTGGACCTGACGGGGGTCGTGAAAAACTGTTTTTT.

The chain couples TRBV20-1 to TRBJ2-1, with a tentative D call TRBD2 (5 bases). This CDR3 has 15 amino acids. V dropped 1 base and J dropped 4 bases, with 14 bases sitting between them. Germline lookup yields CDR1 DFQATT and CDR2 SNEGSKA (reference sequence). The CDR3 region has the DNA TGCAGTGCTAGAGGTGCCCCCCGGGATTACAATGAGCAGTTCTTC. Its protein product is CSARGAPRDYNEQFF.

CDR3 in amino acids: CASSLRTGDKQEAFF. The CDR3 DNA follows: TGTGCCAGCAGTTTAAGGACAGGTGACAAGCAGGAGGCTTTCTTT. The rearrangement joins TRBV28 to TRBJ1-1; 7 nucleotides match TRBD1. Unmatched junction bases numbered 14, after V lost 2 bases and J lost 11 bases. The CDR3 is made up of 15 amino acids. Germline CDR1 MDHEN, CDR2 SYDVKM. Variable domain in full (rest from reference TRBV28 and TRBJ1-1): DVKVTQSSRYLVKRTGEKVFLECVQDMDHENMFWYRQDPGLGLRLIYFSYDVKMKEKGDIPEGYSVSREKKERFSLILESASTNQTSMYLCASSLRTGDKQEAFFGQGTRLTVV.

The table lists this clonotype with a count of one. The J gene is TRBJ1-5, the V gene TRBV7-2; D unresolved. Germline-derived CDR1 and CDR2 are SGHTA and FQGNSA. V shed 1 base and J shed 0 bases, with 7 bases lying between them. This CDR3 region has 15 residues. The CDR3 spells CASSLVTDSNQPQHF. Written as DNA, the CDR3 is TGTGCCAGCAGCTTAGTTACAGATAGCAATCAGCCCCAGCATTTT.

V usage is TRBV20-1 and J usage is TRBJ1-5, with unresolved D. The CDR3 spans 14 residues. Germline V gene data show CDR1 as DFQATT and CDR2 as SNEGSKA (reference sequence). The germline V and J ends were trimmed by 2 bases and 0 bases, with 8 bases remaining between them. The CDR3 DNA reads TGCAGTGCTAGATCCGGTGATAGCAATCAGCCCCAGCATTTT. It codes for CSARSGDSNQPQHF.

The chain employs TRBV6-5 and TRBJ1-4; perhaps TRBD1 as D (5 bases). The CDR3 is made up of 12 amino acids. V lost 4 bases and J lost 13, with 13 bases in between. Germline assignment: CDR1 MNHEY and CDR2 SVGAGI. The CDR3 nucleotides read TGTGCCAGCAGTTCTAGGCGCGGGGGACTGTTTTTT. Translating it yields CASSSRRGGLFF.

The CDR3 loop reads CATSTGTSGVYEQYF. CDR3 sequence (DNA): TGTGCCACCAGCACCGGGACTAGCGGGGTCTACGAGCAGTACTTC. V usage is TRBV15 and J usage is TRBJ2-7; TRBD2 matches at 13 bases. This CDR3 region has 15 residues. With 4 bases clipped from V and 3 bases from J, the junction kept 3 bases outside the gene matches. Per germline, CDR1 LNHNV and CDR2 YYDKDF (reference sequence).

This chain connects TRBV27 to TRBJ2-7; D possibly uses TRBD1 or TRBD2 (5 bases each). CDR1 MNHEY and CDR2 SMNVEV come from the germline V gene (reference sequence). This CDR3 has 13 residues. V dropped 4 bases and J dropped 4 bases, with 11 bases sitting between them. CDR3 residues: CASSSGGDYEQYF. CDR3 nucleotides: TGTGCCAGCAGTTCTGGGGGAGATTACGAGCAGTACTTC.

This chain links TRBV6-5 with TRBJ2-1; 9 positions match TRBD2. CDR1 and CDR2 (germline): MNHEY, SVGAGI. The CDR3 consists of 14 residues. Trimming cost V 6 bases and J 7 bases; bases outside gene matches: 7. The CDR3 bases are TGTGCCAGCAGCCGCGGGGGGGCTAGTAATGAGCAGTTCTTC. Translated: CASSRGGASNEQFF.

The rearrangement links TRBV6-4 to TRBJ2-7; TRBD2 is a possible D gene (7 bases). Trimming took off 2 bases at V and 2 bases at J, with 19 bases between the two ends. Looked up from germline, CDR1 is MRHNA and CDR2 is SNTAGT. The CDR3 sequence is 17 residues long. CDR3 bases: TGTGCCAGCAGTGACGGGCTAGGGGGGGCGAGAACCTACGAGCAGTACTTC. Protein product: CASSDGLGGARTYEQYF.

This clonotype has only one observation. The chain has TRBV20-1 and TRBJ2-2; the match to TRBD1 covers 9 bases. The CDR3 extends over 13 amino acids. V lost 5 bases, J lost 5 bases, and 3 bases stayed unmatched. CDR1 and CDR2 from the germline V gene are DFQATT and SNEGSKA (reference sequence). As DNA, the CDR3 is TGCAGTGCTCCGGGACAGGGAACCGGGGAGCTGTTTTTT. Translation: CSAPGQGTGELFF.

The chain couples TRBV11-1 to TRBJ1-2, with TRBD1 matching 8 bases. CDR3 length: 13 residues. Germline CDR1 reads SGHAT; CDR2 reads FQDESV (reference sequence). The ends lost 2 bases at V and 8 bases at J; junction bases unmatched: 4. The chain's CDR3 is CASSLQGASGYTF. The CDR3 bases are TGTGCCAGCAGCTTACAGGGGGCATCGGGCTACACCTTC.

The rearrangement joins TRBV27 to TRBJ2-7, with 9 bases fitting TRBD1. Germline V CDR1 and CDR2: MNHEY, SMNVEV (reference sequence). This CDR3 spans 13 amino acids. V trimming: 6 bases; J trimming: 6 bases; junction bases outside the gene matches: 6. The CDR3 here is CASRRTGVGEQYF. The CDR3 nucleotides are TGTGCCAGCAGGCGGACAGGGGTCGGCGAGCAGTACTTC.